This T cell receptor (beta chain) comes out of a study of shared clonotypes between healthy human individuals. Study information: Sampling drew on donors who were two women and a few men aged 18 to 49.

Germline values: CDR1 MDHEN, CDR2 SYDVKM. CDR3 length equals 12 residues. Trimming removed 6 bases at V and 3 bases at J, with 9 bases between. Unsorted samples relied on about 90 million PBMCs, which served as the source of genomic DNA. About 28,000 T cell genomes (around 300 ng DNA) went into each PBMC replicate. TCRdb's table, derived via immunoSEQ multiplex PCR, lists solely in-frame clones and lacks some. The data hold around 500,000 clones, with 81% observed a single time. This receptor was obtained from a woman aged 40 to 49 in good health. Some clones in this sample may be carry-over from other donors' samples. The chain recombines TRBV28 with TRBJ2-7; D gene uncertain. Sequencing was done on a sample of PBMCs. This CDR3 is CASSSLIYEQYF. CDR3 bases: TGTGCCAGCAGCTCTCTAATCTACGAGCAGTACTTC.